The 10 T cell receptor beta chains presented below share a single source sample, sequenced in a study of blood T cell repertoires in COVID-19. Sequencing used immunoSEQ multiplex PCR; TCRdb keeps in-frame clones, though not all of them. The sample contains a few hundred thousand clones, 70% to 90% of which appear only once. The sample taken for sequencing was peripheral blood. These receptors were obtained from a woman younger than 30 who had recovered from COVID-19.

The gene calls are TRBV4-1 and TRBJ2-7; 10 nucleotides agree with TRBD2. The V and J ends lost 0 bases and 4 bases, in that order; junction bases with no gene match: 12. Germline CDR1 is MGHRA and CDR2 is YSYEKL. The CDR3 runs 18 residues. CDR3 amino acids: CASSQEGVWTAGGYEQYF. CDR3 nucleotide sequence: TGCGCCAGCAGCCAAGAGGGGGTCTGGACAGCGGGAGGGTACGAGCAGTACTTC.

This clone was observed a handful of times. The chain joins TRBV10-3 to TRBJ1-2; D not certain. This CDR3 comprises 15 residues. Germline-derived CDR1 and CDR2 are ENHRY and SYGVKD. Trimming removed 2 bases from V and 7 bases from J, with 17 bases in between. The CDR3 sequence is CAISEEVSWGGGYTF. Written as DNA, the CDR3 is TGTGCCATCAGTGAGGAAGTCAGTTGGGGAGGTGGCTACACCTTC.

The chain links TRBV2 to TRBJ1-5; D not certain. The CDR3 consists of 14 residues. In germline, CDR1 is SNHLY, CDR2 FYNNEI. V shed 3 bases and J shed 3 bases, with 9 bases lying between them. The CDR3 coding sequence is TGTGCCAGCAGTGAGTACAGACACAATCAGCCCCAGCATTTT. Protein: CASSEYRHNQPQHF.

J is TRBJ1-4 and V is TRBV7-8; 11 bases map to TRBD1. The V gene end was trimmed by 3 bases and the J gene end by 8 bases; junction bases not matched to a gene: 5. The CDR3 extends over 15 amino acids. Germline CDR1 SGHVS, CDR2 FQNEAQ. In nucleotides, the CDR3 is TGTGCCAGCAGCTTCCTGGGACAGGGGGGCGAAAAACTGTTTTTT. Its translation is CASSFLGQGGEKLFF.

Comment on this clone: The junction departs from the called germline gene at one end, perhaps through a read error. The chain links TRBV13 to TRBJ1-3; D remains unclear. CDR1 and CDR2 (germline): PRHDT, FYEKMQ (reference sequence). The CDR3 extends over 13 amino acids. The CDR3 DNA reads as TGTGCCAGCAGCTCTGCGGAGGTCGAAACCAGAGAATTT. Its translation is CASSSAEVETREF.

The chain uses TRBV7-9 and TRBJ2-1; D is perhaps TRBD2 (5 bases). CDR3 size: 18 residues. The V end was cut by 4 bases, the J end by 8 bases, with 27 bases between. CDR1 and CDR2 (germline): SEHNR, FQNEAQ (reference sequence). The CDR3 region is CASSSRTSGGGTNHEQFF. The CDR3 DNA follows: TGTGCCAGCAGCTCGAGAACGAGCGGAGGCGGAACCAACCATGAGCAGTTCTTC.

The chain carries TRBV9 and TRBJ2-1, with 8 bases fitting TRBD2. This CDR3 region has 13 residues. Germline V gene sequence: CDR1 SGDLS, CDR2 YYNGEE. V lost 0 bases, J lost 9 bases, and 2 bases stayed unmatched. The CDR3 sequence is CASSVGSGTEQFF. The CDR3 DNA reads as TGTGCCAGCAGCGTAGGTAGCGGGACTGAGCAGTTCTTC.

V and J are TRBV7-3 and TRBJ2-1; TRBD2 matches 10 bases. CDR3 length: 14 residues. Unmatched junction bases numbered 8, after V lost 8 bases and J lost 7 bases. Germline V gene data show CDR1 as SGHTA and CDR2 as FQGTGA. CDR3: CASFSGRLANEQFF. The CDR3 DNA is TGTGCCAGCTTTAGCGGGAGGTTGGCAAATGAGCAGTTCTTC.

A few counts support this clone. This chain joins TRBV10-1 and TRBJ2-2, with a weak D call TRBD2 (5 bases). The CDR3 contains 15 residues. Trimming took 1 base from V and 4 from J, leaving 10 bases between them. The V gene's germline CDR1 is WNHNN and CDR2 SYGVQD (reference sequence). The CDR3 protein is CASSEWESRTGELFF. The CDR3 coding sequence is TGCGCCAGCAGTGAGTGGGAGTCCCGCACCGGGGAGCTGTTTTTT.

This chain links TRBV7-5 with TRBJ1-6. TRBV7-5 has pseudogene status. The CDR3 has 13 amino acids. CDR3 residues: CARSGGAISPLHF. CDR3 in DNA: TGTGCCAGAAGCGGGGGGGCAATTTCACCCCTCCACTTT.